What follows are 10 T cell receptor beta chains derived from one specimen sequenced in a study of T cell changes during pregnancy in multiple sclerosis. Repertoires were generated with immunoSEQ multiplex PCR, while TCRdb's copy carries only in-frame clones and drops some. The sample includes about 63,000 clones, roughly 92% of them seen just once. The sequenced sample was CD8+ T cells from peripheral blood mononuclear cells, obtained in the second trimester of pregnancy. The receptors shown here come from a female donor with multiple sclerosis, enrolled in a pregnancy study.

This chain links TRBV27 with TRBJ2-1, with a possible D match to TRBD1 (5 bases). In germline, CDR1 is MNHEY, CDR2 SMNVEV (reference sequence). Between the trimmed V and J ends, which lost 4 bases and 0 bases, there was a span of 7 bases. CDR3 length: 14 amino acids. The CDR3 loop is CASSSTVSYNEQFF. DNA for the CDR3: TGTGCCAGCAGTTCGACAGTCTCCTACAATGAGCAGTTCTTC.

The V gene is TRBV6-1, the J gene TRBJ2-1; 10 bases are a match to TRBD1. The CDR3 spans 14 residues. CDR1 is MNHNS and CDR2 is SASEGT in the germline V gene. With V trimmed by 4 bases and J by 9 bases, 6 bases remained unmatched. CDR3 DNA: TGTGCCAGCAGTGTGGGGACAGGGGATGGTGAGCAGTTCTTC. Encoded protein: CASSVGTGDGEQFF.

The chain joins TRBV4-1 to TRBJ1-2; 9 bases are shared with TRBD1. The V segment lost 1 base and the J segment 4 bases; nucleotides outside the gene matches: 4. Germline lookup yields CDR1 MGHRA and CDR2 YSYEKL. The CDR3 runs to 15 residues. The CDR3 region is CASSQVQGAGYGYTF. CDR3 coding DNA: TGCGCCAGCAGCCAAGTACAGGGGGCGGGCTATGGCTACACCTTC.

The chain couples TRBV27 to TRBJ1-2; D unclear. Trimming took off 3 bases at V and 6 bases at J, with 17 bases between the two ends. The CDR3 has 15 amino acids. Germline values: CDR1 MNHEY, CDR2 SMNVEV (reference sequence). The CDR3: CASSLSASMVDGYTF. As DNA, the CDR3 is TGTGCCAGCAGTTTGTCAGCGTCAATGGTGGATGGCTACACCTTC.

The chain is built from TRBV7-2 and TRBJ2-1; the match to TRBD1 covers 9 bases. The CDR3 loop spans 20 amino acids. Germline loops: CDR1 SGHTA, CDR2 FQGNSA. After removal of 0 bases from V and 7 bases from J, the junction contained 19 bases not matched to a gene. The CDR3 nucleotides read TGTGCCAGCAGCTTAGCCCCGGGACAGGGTTTCACGCAAGGTGGGAATGAGCAGTTCTTC. Translation gives CASSLAPGQGFTQGGNEQFF.

The genes are TRBV7-2 and TRBJ1-2, with D possibly being TRBD1 (5 bases). CDR1 is SGHTA, CDR2 FQGNSA, per germline. The CDR3 runs to 15 residues. The V gene lost 5 bases and the J gene lost 0 bases, with 13 bases spanning the gap. This CDR3 reads CASSLGHQANYGYTF. For the CDR3, the DNA is TGTGCCAGCAGCCTAGGACACCAAGCTAACTATGGCTACACCTTC.

This chain uses TRBV9 with TRBJ2-3; TRBD2 might be the D (6 bases). The germline V and J ends were trimmed by 4 bases and 2 bases, with 17 bases remaining between them. From germline, CDR1 is SGDLS and CDR2 YYNGEE. This CDR3 contains 16 residues. The CDR3 here is CASSPIEAGLTDTQYF. CDR3 nucleotide sequence: TGTGCCAGCAGCCCTATCGAAGCGGGCCTCACAGATACGCAGTATTTT.

The chain recombines TRBV27 with TRBJ2-5, with 10 bases identical to TRBD2. V lost 5 bases to trimming and J lost 6 bases; unmatched junction nucleotides: 6. Germline-derived CDR1 and CDR2 are MNHEY and SMNVEV (reference sequence). The CDR3 sequence is 14 residues long. For the CDR3, the DNA is TGTGCCAGCAGTGGTAGCGGGAGGTCAAAGACCCAGTACTTC. Its translation is CASSGSGRSKTQYF.

V usage is TRBV28 and J usage is TRBJ1-5; 7 positions match TRBD1. In germline, CDR1 is MDHEN, CDR2 SYDVKM. Trimming at V came to 9 bases and at J to 9 bases, leaving 14 bases not matched to a gene. The length of the CDR3 is 14 residues. The DNA for the CDR3 is TGTGCCAGTACTCCGAGCAGGGGGGACGGGCCCCAGCATTTT. Encoded protein: CASTPSRGDGPQHF.

The chain combines TRBV11-2 with TRBJ2-5, with 7 bases matching TRBD2. The CDR3 length is 15 residues. Germline lookup yields CDR1 SGHAT and CDR2 FQNNGV. With V trimmed by 4 bases and J by 0 bases, 5 bases remained unmatched. The CDR3, as DNA: TGTGCCAGCAGCTCGGGACTACTATACCAAGAGACCCAGTACTTC. This translates into CASSSGLLYQETQYF.